Described below is a single TCR beta chain sequence and its context. The antigen is not known. The record originates from a study of T cell responses to AZD1222 COVID-19 vaccine. Study in general: Timing groups of about 4 and about 12 weeks for second doses were pooled. Study-level findings and limits: Baseline antibody screening turned up just six seropositive AZD1222 recipients. Close to half of all spike-specific TCRs reportedly target regions of the variants that are unmutated. Spike-specific TCR breadth and depth grew following two AZD1222 doses.

The table came from immunoSEQ multiplex PCR; TCRdb's copy has only in-frame clones and leaves some out. Among 120,000 or so clones listed, about 90% were seen once. Per germline, CDR1 SGHNT and CDR2 YYREEE (reference sequence). The length of the CDR3 is 12 residues. Deletions cut 3 bases from V and 7 bases from J, with 10 bases between. Sequenced material: peripheral blood, taken on day 0 of AZD1222 vaccination. The V call is TRBV5-4, the J call TRBJ1-2; no clear D gene. The clonotype originates from an adult in good health. In nucleotides, the CDR3 is TGTGCCAGCAGCTCTATCCTGGGTGGCTACACCTTC. Amino acid sequence: CASSSILGGYTF.